The sequence of this T cell receptor beta chain was determined in a study of beta chain features in type 1 diabetes. General study results and limits: Healthy donors had naive, central memory and Treg TCRB repertoires that appeared less similar than those seen among patients. People with Type 1 diabetes carried modestly yet significantly shorter TCRB CDR3s in all four CD4+ subsets.

There are 12 residues in the CDR3. In germline, CDR1 is MNHEY, CDR2 SVGAGI. V was shortened by 5 bases and J by 6 bases, with 8 bases between the two germline ends. Expressed TCRB transcripts were sequenced after all isolated RNA was converted to cDNA. TCRdb keeps only in-frame clones here, not all; method: immunoSEQ multiplex PCR. The sample lists hundreds of thousands of clones, 15% occurring once. Regarding this clone: Its antigen is unidentified.

Sequenced: naive CD4+ T cells from blood. The TCR sequence derives from a young man with type 1 diabetes. The chain carries TRBV6-5 and TRBJ1-5; D is perhaps TRBD1 (5 bases). CDR3: CASSRQGQPQHF. For the CDR3, the DNA is TGTGCCAGCAGTCGGCAGGGTCAGCCCCAGCATTTT.